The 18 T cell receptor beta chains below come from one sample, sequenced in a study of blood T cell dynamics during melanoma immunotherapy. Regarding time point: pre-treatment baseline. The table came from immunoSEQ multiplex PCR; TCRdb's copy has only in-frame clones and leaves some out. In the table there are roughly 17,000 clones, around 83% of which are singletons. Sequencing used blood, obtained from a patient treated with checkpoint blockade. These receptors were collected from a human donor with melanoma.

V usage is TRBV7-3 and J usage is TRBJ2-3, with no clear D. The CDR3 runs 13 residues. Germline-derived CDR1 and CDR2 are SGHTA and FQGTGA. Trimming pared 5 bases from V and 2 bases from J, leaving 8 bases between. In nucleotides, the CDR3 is TGTGCCAGCAGCCTCCGGATCACAGATACGCAGTATTTT. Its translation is CASSLRITDTQYF.

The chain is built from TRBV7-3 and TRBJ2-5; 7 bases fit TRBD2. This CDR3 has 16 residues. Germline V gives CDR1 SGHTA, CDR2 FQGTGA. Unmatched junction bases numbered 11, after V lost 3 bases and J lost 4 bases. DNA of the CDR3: TGTGCCAGCAGCTTGGAACCGGGACTAAGGGGAGAGACCCAGTACTTC. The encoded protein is CASSLEPGLRGETQYF.

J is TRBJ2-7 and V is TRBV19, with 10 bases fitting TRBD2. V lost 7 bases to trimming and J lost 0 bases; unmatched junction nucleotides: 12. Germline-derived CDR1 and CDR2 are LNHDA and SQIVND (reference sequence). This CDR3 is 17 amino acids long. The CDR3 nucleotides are TGTGCCAGTAACCGGGGGGGTCTAGCGGGAGACTCCTACGAGCAGTACTTC. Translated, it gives CASNRGGLAGDSYEQYF.

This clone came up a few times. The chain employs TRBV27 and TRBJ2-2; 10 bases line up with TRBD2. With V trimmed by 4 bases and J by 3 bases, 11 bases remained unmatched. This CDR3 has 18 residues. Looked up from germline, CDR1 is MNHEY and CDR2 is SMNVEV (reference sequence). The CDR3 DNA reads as TGTGCCAGCAGTTATCAAATCGGACTAGCGGAGTACACCGGGGAGCTGTTTTTT. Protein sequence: CASSYQIGLAEYTGELFF.

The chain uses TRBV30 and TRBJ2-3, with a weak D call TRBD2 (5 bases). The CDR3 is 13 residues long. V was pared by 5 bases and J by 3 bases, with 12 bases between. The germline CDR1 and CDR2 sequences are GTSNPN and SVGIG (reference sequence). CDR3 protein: CAWGHRETDTQYF. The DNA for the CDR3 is TGTGCCTGGGGTCATAGGGAGACAGATACGCAGTATTTT.

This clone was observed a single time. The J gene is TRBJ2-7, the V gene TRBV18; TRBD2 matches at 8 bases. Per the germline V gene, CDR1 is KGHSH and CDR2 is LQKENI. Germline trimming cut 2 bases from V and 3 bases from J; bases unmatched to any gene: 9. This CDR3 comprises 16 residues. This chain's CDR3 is CASSPLPAGDSYEQYF. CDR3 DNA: TGTGCCAGCTCACCATTGCCAGCGGGAGACAGCTACGAGCAGTACTTC.

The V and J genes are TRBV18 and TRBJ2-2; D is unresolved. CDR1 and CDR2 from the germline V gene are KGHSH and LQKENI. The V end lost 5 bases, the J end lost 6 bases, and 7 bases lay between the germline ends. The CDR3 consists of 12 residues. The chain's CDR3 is CASSELPGELFF. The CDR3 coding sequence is TGTGCCAGCTCAGAACTACCCGGGGAGCTGTTTTTT.

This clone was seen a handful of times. CDR3 protein: CASSLELAGRSGELFF. The CDR3 nucleotides are TGTGCCAGCAGCTTGGAGCTAGCGGGCCGGTCCGGGGAGCTGTTTTTT. The chain recombines TRBV5-4 with TRBJ2-2, with 8 bases aligning to TRBD2. J was trimmed by 6 bases and V by 0 bases; bases with no gene match: 7. The germline V gene encodes CDR1 SGHNT and CDR2 YYREEE (reference sequence). This CDR3 is 16 amino acids long.

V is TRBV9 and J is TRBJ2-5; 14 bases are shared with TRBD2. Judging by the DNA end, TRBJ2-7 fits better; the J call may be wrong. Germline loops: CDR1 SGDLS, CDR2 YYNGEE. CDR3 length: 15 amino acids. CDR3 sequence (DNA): TGTGCCAGCAGCACCGGGACTAGCGGGAGCTACGAGCAGTACTTC. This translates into CASSTGTSGSYEQYF.

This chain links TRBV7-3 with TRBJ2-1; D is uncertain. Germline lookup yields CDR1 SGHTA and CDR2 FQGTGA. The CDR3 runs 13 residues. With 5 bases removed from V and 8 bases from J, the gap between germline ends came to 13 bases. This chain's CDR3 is CASSLTLGDEQFF. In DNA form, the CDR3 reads TGTGCCAGCAGCCTTACTCTAGGCGATGAGCAGTTCTTC.

The CDR3 DNA reads as TGTGCCAGTAGTACCATAGGGACAGTCAATGAGCAGTTCTTC. Translating it yields CASSTIGTVNEQFF. The chain joins TRBV19 to TRBJ2-1; the match to TRBD1 covers 7 bases. Trimming took 4 bases from V and 6 from J; bases not matched to a gene: 6. The length of the CDR3 is 14 residues. Germline V gene lookup returns CDR1 LNHDA and CDR2 SQIVND (reference sequence).

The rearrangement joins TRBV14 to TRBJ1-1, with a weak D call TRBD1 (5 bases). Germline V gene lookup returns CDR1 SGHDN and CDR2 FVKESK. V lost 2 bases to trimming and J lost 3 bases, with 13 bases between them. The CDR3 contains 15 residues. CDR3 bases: TGTGCCAGCAGCCAACCCGGGACGGTCTACACTGAAGCTTTCTTT. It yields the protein CASSQPGTVYTEAFF.

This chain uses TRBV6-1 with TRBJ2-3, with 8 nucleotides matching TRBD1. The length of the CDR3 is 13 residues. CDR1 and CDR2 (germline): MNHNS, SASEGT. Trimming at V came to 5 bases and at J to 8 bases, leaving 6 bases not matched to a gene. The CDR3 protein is CASSRTGFTTQYF. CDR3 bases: TGTGCCAGCAGTAGGACAGGGTTCACTACGCAGTATTTT.

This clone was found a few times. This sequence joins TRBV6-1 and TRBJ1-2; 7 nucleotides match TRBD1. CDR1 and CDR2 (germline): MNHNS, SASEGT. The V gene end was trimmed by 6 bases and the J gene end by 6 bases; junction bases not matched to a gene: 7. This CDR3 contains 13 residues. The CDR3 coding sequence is TGTGCCAGCAGATCAACAGGGGCCAATGGCTACACCTTC. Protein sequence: CASRSTGANGYTF.

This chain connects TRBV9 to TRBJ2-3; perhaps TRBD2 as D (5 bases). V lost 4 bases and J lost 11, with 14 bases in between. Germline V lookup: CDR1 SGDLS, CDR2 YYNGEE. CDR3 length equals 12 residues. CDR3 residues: CASSNLGGEQYF. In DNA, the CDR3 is TGTGCCAGCAGCAATTTAGGAGGTGAGCAGTATTTT.

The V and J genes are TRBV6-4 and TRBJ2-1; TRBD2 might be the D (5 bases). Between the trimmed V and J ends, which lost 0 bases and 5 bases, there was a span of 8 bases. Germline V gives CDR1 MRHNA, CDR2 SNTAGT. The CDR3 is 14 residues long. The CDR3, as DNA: TGTGCCAGCAGTGACTCCGGGGAAAACAATGAGCAGTTCTTC. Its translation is CASSDSGENNEQFF.

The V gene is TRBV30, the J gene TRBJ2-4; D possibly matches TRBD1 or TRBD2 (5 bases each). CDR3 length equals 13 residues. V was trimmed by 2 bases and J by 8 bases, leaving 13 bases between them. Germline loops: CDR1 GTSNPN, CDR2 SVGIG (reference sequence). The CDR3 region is CAWSLAGTDIQYF. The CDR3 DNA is TGTGCCTGGAGTCTTGCAGGGACGGACATTCAGTACTTC. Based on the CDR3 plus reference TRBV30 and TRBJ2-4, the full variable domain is SQTIHQWPATLVQPVGSPLSLECTVEGTSNPNLYWYRQAAGRGLQLLFYSVGIGQISSEVPQNLSASRPQDRQFILSSKKLLLSDSGFYLCAWSLAGTDIQYFGAGTRLSVL.

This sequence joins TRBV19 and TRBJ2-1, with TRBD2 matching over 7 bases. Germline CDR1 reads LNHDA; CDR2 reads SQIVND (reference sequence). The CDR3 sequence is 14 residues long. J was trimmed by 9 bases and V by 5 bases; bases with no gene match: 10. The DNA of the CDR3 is TGTGCCAGTAGTCCCTGGGCGGGAGTTGGTGAGCAGTTCTTC. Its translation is CASSPWAGVGEQFF.